The clone carrying this TCR beta chain showed up just once. The data derive from a study of blood T cell repertoires in COVID-19. Study at large: The study drew acute and convalescent COVID-19 samples from the United States, Italy and Spain.

Seattle researchers signed up patients amid active infection and tracked them longitudinally. Sequencing used immunoSEQ multiplex PCR; TCRdb keeps in-frame clones, though not all of them. Seen here are roughly 410,000 clones, 70% to 90% observed once, and the top ten hold 1.5% to 1.8%. Germline-derived CDR1 and CDR2 are MDHEN and SYDVKM. The CDR3 length is 14 residues. The V gene end was trimmed by 7 bases and the J gene end by 4 bases; junction bases not matched to a gene: 9. The receptor was derived from a woman between 40 and 55 years old with COVID-19, enrolled during active disease. The specimen sequenced was peripheral blood. The chain joins TRBV28 to TRBJ1-1; 7 bases are a match to TRBD1. CDR3 DNA: TGTGCCAGCACCCGGATAGGGGGCGGCACTGAAGCTTTCTTT. Its translation is CASTRIGGGTEAFF.